This T cell receptor (beta chain) is drawn from a study of blood T cells in healthy people across ages (dated by TCRdb to the mid-2010s). At the level of the whole study: Template switching captured roughly one uniquely barcoded TCR beta cDNA molecule per two T cells in model experiments. Using the same blood draw, the study looked at two additional independent replicas of 1 million unique cDNA reads for two donors, one aged 18 to 29 and the other aged 80 or older. Donors were grouped into four age groups: young (average 16 years), middle-aged (less than 40), aged (around 60) and long-lived (about 82). To avoid experimental bias, donors of different ages were distributed randomly across sequencing lanes. Age-related changes in TCR beta repertoire diversity were measured in the study by deep sequencing normalized with unique cDNA molecular identifiers.

Remarks on this clonotype: There is no known antigen for this receptor. Per-base quality was not reported, and no clone a single base away is much larger than it.

Receptor amplification or capture employed 5' RACE. The instrument was an Illumina HiSeq 2500. A second PCR of about 6 to 12 cycles was run with a J-beta primer mix and a sample-barcoded 5' primer. A unique molecular identifier was introduced onto each TCR beta cDNA molecule by a template-switch 5' adaptor carrying 12 random nucleotides. Each sample yielded at least 3 million CDR3-containing paired-end reads. First-strand cDNA synthesis was performed from all RNA using the Mint cDNA synthesis kit, with priming by a TRBC-specific oligonucleotide. Following uracil-DNA glycosylase treatment, all cDNA underwent a first 18-cycle PCR with the universal primers M1SS and BC2_uni_R. The original pipeline was this. Normalization of each sample was performed by random selection of 1 million high-quality reads, each carrying a distinct molecular identifier. Reads with shared molecular identifiers were discarded instead of being binned into consensus sequences. MiTCR, run with a Q25 quality threshold and the strictest error-elimination algorithm, handled CDR3 identification, clonotype clustering and error correction. A nonparametric unseen species model using Euler transformation provided a lower-bound estimate of total TCR beta diversity. The raw public data were reprocessed by TCRdb itself: fastp quality trimming at Q25, MiXCR clonotype calling, in-frame beta chains only. Every CDR3 protein is listed once, alongside the most common genes and DNA of its rows. The V and J calls were determined by TCRdb, not by the authors. For this sample there are roughly 680,000 distinct CDR3 sequences; approximately 52% appear just once. The top ten hold roughly 12% of the sample.

Results and caveats for the whole study, not just this receptor: As age increased, observed TCR beta diversity per million T cells dropped in a roughly linear way, and a significant reduction was already evident by age 40. The percentage of naive T cells measured by flow cytometry correlated strongly with observed TCR beta diversity. Because the CMV infection status of the donors was unknown, age-related changes in expanded clonotypes may potentially have been confounded. Bulk unsorted PBMC profiling prevented conclusive comparison of naive and antigen-experienced compartments. The long-lived group showed more naive CD4+ T cells, fewer expanded clones and increased TCR diversity than the aged group, suggesting age selection. Estimates of total diversity from one million sequenced T cells were regarded as lower bounds and underestimates.

Systemically healthy Caucasian individuals from Russia, over 30 in total and aged about 6 to 95 years, were included as donors. Ten milliliters of peripheral blood were drawn from each donor into EDTA-treated Vacutainer tubes. Ficoll-Paque density-gradient centrifugation was used to isolate PBMCs, with at least 7 million obtained per sample. Trizol reagent was used to extract total RNA from PBMCs, with at least 5 micrograms per sample. For every donor, an aliquot of PBMCs went through flow cytometry to measure the percentages of naive CD45RAhigh/CD27high T cells. From the cysteine through the phenylalanine, the CDR3 covers 11 amino acids. Left in the record is the CDR3 DNA by itself, 33 bases read in frame from the first base. CDR1 and CDR2 are read off the germline V gene as ENHRY and SYGVKD. V loses 4 bases, J loses 11 bases, and the germline ends lie 10 bases apart.

The specimen sequenced was blood. The receptor was isolated from a woman of 80 years or more in good health. The receptor chain draws on TRBV10-3 and TRBJ2-3; TRBD2 is possibly the D segment (6 matching bases). The CDR3 amino acid sequence is: CAISVSGLQYF. DNA sequence: TGTGCCATCAGTGTGTCGGGACTGCAGTATTTT.